Listed here are 3 T cell receptor beta chains from one sample, sequenced in a study of T cells in Graves' hyperthyroidism and ophthalmopathy (dated by TCRdb to about 2019). The library was produced with multiplex PCR. Sequencing was carried out with an Illumina HiSeq 2000. The TCR beta CDR3 regions were amplified from the RNA transcripts. A first-round RT-PCR of the TCR CDR3 used the HTBI primer set with the Qiagen OneStep RT-PCR kit. Through fastp at Q25 and MiXCR, TCRdb rebuilt clones from the public reads, retaining in-frame beta chains. A single entry per CDR3 protein holds the most common genes and DNA from its merged rows. The sample records 750,000 to 950,000 distinct CDR3 sequences, over 35% of which are singletons. The ten top clones hold about 9% of the sample. What was sequenced was blood. These receptors originate from a young man with Graves' hyperthyroidism.

At least ten counts were recorded for this clonotype. The chain is built from TRBV20-1 and TRBJ2-7; either TRBD1 or TRBD2 may fit D (5 bases each). This CDR3 region has 12 residues. Germline CDR1 is DFQATT and CDR2 is SNEGSKA (reference sequence). Trimming took off 6 bases at V and 6 bases at J, with 15 bases between the two ends. The CDR3 bases are TGCAGTGCACGACAGTTGAGGGGCGAGCAGTACTTC. As protein: CSARQLRGEQYF.

The gene calls are TRBV20-1 and TRBJ2-7, with 8 bases matching TRBD1. V lost 0 bases to trimming and J lost 3 bases; unmatched junction nucleotides: 10. In germline, CDR1 is DFQATT, CDR2 SNEGSKA (reference sequence). This CDR3 comprises 16 residues. The CDR3, as DNA: TGCAGTGCTAGAGACCGGAGACAGGGGATGATCTACGAGCAGTACTTC. It encodes CSARDRRQGMIYEQYF.

Comment on this clonotype: This may stem from a read error, because a much larger clone lies one nucleotide away. V gene TRBV7-6 combines with J gene TRBJ1-1; TRBD1 might be the D (5 bases). This CDR3 comprises 12 residues. The germline gives CDR1 SGHVS, CDR2 FNYEAQ. The CDR3, as DNA: TGTGCCAGCAGCCCCAGGGAAGCTGAAGCTCTCTTT. Its translation is CASSPREAEALF.